Included here is one T cell receptor beta chain sequence, with context. Antigen specificity is unknown. This sample stems from a study of identical twins. Broader study findings: Cross-sectional statistical analysis was relied on for the conclusions, without the same donors being followed.

Every one of the donors was a healthy Caucasian. V was clipped by 0 bases and J by 7 bases, with 11 bases between them. CDR1 and CDR2 (germline): SGDLS, YYNGEE. This CDR3 is 13 amino acids long. A template switching step contributed a universal primer site, while unique molecular identifiers were present in the cDNA. TCRdb re-derived calls from the 5' RACE reads in MiXCR, one entry per CDR3 protein. The sample shows over 250,000 distinct CDR3 sequences, roughly 9.8% of them seen only once. These data are also associated with another study on yellow fever vaccine responses in identical twins.

The clonotype originates from a woman under 30 in good health. The rearrangement uses TRBV9 and TRBJ2-7; unclear D gene. The sequenced sample was CD8+ T cells sorted from blood. CDR3 sequence: CASSVASPGEQYF. The CDR3 bases are TGTGCCAGCAGCGTAGCTTCTCCTGGGGAGCAGTACTTC. Combining the CDR3 with reference TRBV9 and TRBJ2-7 gives the whole variable domain DSGVTQTPKHLITATGQRVTLRCSPRSGDLSVYWYQQSLDQGLQFLIQYYNGEERAKGNILERFSAQQFPDLHSELNLSSLELGDSALYFCASSVASPGEQYFGPGTRLTVT.